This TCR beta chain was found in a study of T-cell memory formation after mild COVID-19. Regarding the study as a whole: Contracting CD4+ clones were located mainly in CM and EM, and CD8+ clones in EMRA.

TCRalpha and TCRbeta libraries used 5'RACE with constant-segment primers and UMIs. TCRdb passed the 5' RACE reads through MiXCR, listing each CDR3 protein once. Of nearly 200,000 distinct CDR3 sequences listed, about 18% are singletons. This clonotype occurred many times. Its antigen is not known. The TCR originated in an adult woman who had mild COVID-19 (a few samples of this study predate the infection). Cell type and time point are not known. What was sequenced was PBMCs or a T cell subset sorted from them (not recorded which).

CDR3 sequence: CASSLGQGGNTIYF. The DNA of the CDR3 is TGTGCCAGCAGCTTGGGACAGGGAGGAAACACCATATATTTT. The J gene is TRBJ1-3, the V gene TRBV6-1, with 9 positions matching TRBD1. The CDR3 extends over 14 amino acids. Germline lookup yields CDR1 MNHNS and CDR2 SASEGT. V shed 6 bases, J shed 4 bases, and the junction held 4 bases outside the gene matches.